One sample yielded the 19 T cell receptor beta chains listed below, sequenced in a study of blood T cell repertoires in COVID-19. The method was immunoSEQ multiplex PCR; TCRdb's version includes in-frame clones alone and lacks a portion of them. The sample yields about 81,000 clones, approximately 89% seen once. The sequencing sample was made of peripheral blood. The receptors were gathered from a man aged 65 to 79 with active or convalescent COVID-19.

This clone appeared once. CDR3 in DNA: TGCGCCAGCAGCACGGGACAACAAGAGACCCAGTACTTC. This codes for CASSTGQQETQYF. The V and J genes are TRBV5-1 and TRBJ2-5; D possibly corresponds to TRBD1 (6 bases). The germline V and J ends were trimmed by 4 bases and 2 bases, with 9 bases remaining between them. CDR1 and CDR2 (germline): SGHRS, YFSETQ. The CDR3 runs to 13 residues.

CDR3 coding DNA: TGTGCCAGCACAAGACAGGGGGCGCGGACCGGGGAGCTGTTTTTT. It specifies CASTRQGARTGELFF. The V call is TRBV2, the J call TRBJ2-2; TRBD1 aligns across 10 bases. The trim removed 7 bases at V and 5 bases at J, leaving 7 bases unmatched. The CDR3 length is 15 residues. Looked up from germline, CDR1 is SNHLY and CDR2 is FYNNEI.

The J gene is TRBJ2-6, the V gene TRBV30; TRBD1 aligns across 8 bases. CDR3 size: 14 residues. Germline loops: CDR1 GTSNPN, CDR2 SVGIG (reference sequence). The trim removed 4 bases at V and 2 bases at J, leaving 1 base unmatched. The CDR3 loop reads CAWTDRAGANVLTF. The CDR3 bases are TGTGCCTGGACGGACAGGGCTGGGGCCAACGTCCTGACTTTC.

The chain has TRBV12-5 and TRBJ2-6; D gene ambiguous. From germline, CDR1 is LGHNT and CDR2 FRNRAP. The germline V and J ends were trimmed by 3 bases and 0 bases, with 15 bases remaining between them. The CDR3 is 18 residues long. Here the CDR3 reads CASGFSDSLSSGANVLTF. The CDR3 nucleotides are TGTGCTAGTGGTTTTTCAGACTCACTTAGCTCTGGGGCCAACGTCCTGACTTTC.

V and J are TRBV30 and TRBJ1-1; D is ambiguous. This CDR3 is built from 13 residues. Trimming took 4 bases from V and 4 from J, leaving 13 bases between them. In germline, CDR1 is GTSNPN, CDR2 SVGIG (reference sequence). The CDR3 coding sequence is TGTGCCTGGACCCAACAGTTAGGCACTGAAGCTTTCTTT. This gives the protein CAWTQQLGTEAFF.

The V gene is TRBV7-3, the J gene TRBJ2-3; D unresolved. Trimming stripped 1 base from V and 1 base from J, with 6 bases between. The CDR3 is made up of 14 amino acids. Germline V lookup: CDR1 SGHTA, CDR2 FQGTGA. CDR3 DNA sequence: TGTGCCAGCAGCTTAAGACGGGGCACAGATACGCAGTATTTT. Protein sequence: CASSLRRGTDTQYF.

J is TRBJ2-5 and V is TRBV5-4; TRBD1 might be the D (5 bases). Trimming shortened V by 4 bases and J by 5 bases, and 24 bases separated the two germline ends. This CDR3 contains 17 residues. CDR1 and CDR2 from the germline V gene are SGHNT and YYREEE (reference sequence). The DNA for the CDR3 is TGTGCCAGCAGCCCCGGTAGTTCAGGGCGCCCCAGCGAGACCCAGTACTTC. Translated: CASSPGSSGRPSETQYF.

The chain couples TRBV6-2 or TRBV6-3 to TRBJ1-4; 9 bases agree with TRBD1. This CDR3 region has 16 residues. Germline assignment: CDR1 MNHEY and CDR2 SVGEGT. V dropped 0 bases and J dropped 5; count of bases not matched to a gene: 4. CDR3 DNA sequence: TGTGCCAGCAGTTACTCGAAACAGGGGGCGAATGAAAAACTGTTTTTT. Protein: CASSYSKQGANEKLFF.

The J gene is TRBJ1-1, the V gene TRBV10-2; no firm D call. This CDR3 spans 13 amino acids. CDR1 WSHSY and CDR2 SAAADI come from the germline V gene. V lost 3 bases, J lost 5 bases, and 10 bases lay in between. Here the CDR3 reads CASSDPGVTEAFF. CDR3 nucleotides: TGCGCCAGCAGTGACCCCGGGGTGACTGAAGCTTTCTTT.

The V gene is TRBV2, the J gene TRBJ1-6; possible D gene TRBD1, 6 bases. From germline, CDR1 is SNHLY and CDR2 FYNNEI. The ends were cut back, 3 bases at V and 14 bases at J, with 14 bases in the middle. The CDR3 covers 13 residues. CDR3 sequence (DNA): TGTGCCAGCAGTGAGACGCCGACAGGCTCCCTCCACTTT. Translated: CASSETPTGSLHF.

This rearrangement joins TRBV5-4 to TRBJ2-5; unclear D gene. Germline V gene lookup returns CDR1 SGHNT and CDR2 YYREEE (reference sequence). The CDR3 is 12 amino acids. Trimming removed 2 bases from V and 2 bases from J, with 4 bases in between. In DNA form, the CDR3 reads TGTGCCAGCAGCTTCAGTCAAGAGACCCAGTACTTC. Amino acid sequence: CASSFSQETQYF. The entire variable domain, with the rest obtained from reference TRBV5-4 and TRBJ2-5, is as follows: ETGVTQSPTHLIKTRGQQVTLRCSSQSGHNTVSWYQQALGQGPQFIFQYYREEENGRGNFPPRFSGLQFPNYSSELNVNALELDDSALYLCASSFSQETQYFGPGTRLLVL.

The chain recombines TRBV5-1 with TRBJ1-2; D might be TRBD1 (5 bases). The V gene's germline CDR1 is SGHRS and CDR2 YFSETQ. Trimming took off 4 bases at V and 6 bases at J, with 16 bases between the two ends. The CDR3 spans 14 residues. For the CDR3, the DNA is TGCGCCAGCAGCGCCGGGGGACTCGGGGATGGCTACACCTTC. It codes for CASSAGGLGDGYTF.

This clone was detected only once. The CDR3 bases are TGTGCCAGCAGCCGGGGGGGAGATACGCAGTATTTT. The encoded protein is CASSRGGDTQYF. This rearrangement joins TRBV9 to TRBJ2-3; 8 positions match TRBD2. The CDR3 loop spans 12 amino acids. Unmatched junction bases numbered 0, after V lost 4 bases and J lost 5 bases. The V gene's germline CDR1 is SGDLS and CDR2 YYNGEE.

The chain couples TRBV7-9 to TRBJ1-1, with a tentative D call TRBD1 (5 bases). Germline V gives CDR1 SEHNR, CDR2 FQNEAQ (reference sequence). This CDR3 comprises 13 residues. V lost 7 bases, J lost 1 base, and 10 bases lay in between. CDR3 nucleotide sequence: TGTGCCAGCACGTCAACAGGGAACACTGAAGCTTTCTTT. Amino acid sequence: CASTSTGNTEAFF.

The chain carries TRBV19 and TRBJ1-6; perhaps TRBD1 as D (5 bases). The CDR3 has 16 residues. V lost 3 bases to trimming and J lost 6 bases, with 15 bases between them. Germline values: CDR1 LNHDA, CDR2 SQIVND (reference sequence). The chain's CDR3 is CASSITGGVPNSPLHF. The CDR3 DNA sequence: TGTGCCAGTAGTATCACAGGTGGGGTTCCTAATTCACCCCTCCACTTT. Filled out from reference TRBV19 and TRBJ1-6, the complete variable domain reads DGGITQSPKYLFRKEGQNVTLSCEQNLNHDAMYWYRQDPGQGLRLIYYSQIVNDFQKGDIAEGYSVSREKKESFPLTVTSAQKNPTAFYLCASSITGGVPNSPLHFGNGTRLTVT.

The V and J genes are TRBV12-3 or TRBV12-4 and TRBJ1-1; D not certain. The CDR3 totals 11 residues. Between the trimmed V and J ends, which lost 8 bases and 3 bases, there was a span of 7 bases. The CDR3 DNA reads TGTGCCAGCTCGCGGGACACTGAAGCTTTCTTT. Translated: CASSRDTEAFF.

The gene calls are TRBV2 and TRBJ1-1; 7 bases are shared with TRBD1. The CDR3 runs 15 residues. V dropped 7 bases and J dropped 2; count of bases not matched to a gene: 10. Germline V gives CDR1 SNHLY, CDR2 FYNNEI. Here the CDR3 DNA reads TGTGCCAGCACGGGACAGTACTTAGGTAACACTGAAGCTTTCTTT. Encoded protein: CASTGQYLGNTEAFF.

The chain employs TRBV19 and TRBJ1-2, with D unresolved. Germline CDR1 and CDR2: LNHDA and SQIVND (reference sequence). The CDR3 consists of 16 residues. Trimming took off 0 bases at V and 8 bases at J, with 19 bases between the two ends. CDR3 region: CASSIDLWGREDGYTF. CDR3 sequence (DNA): TGTGCCAGTAGTATAGATCTATGGGGAAGGGAGGACGGCTACACCTTC.

CDR3 DNA sequence: TGTGCCAGTAGTATAGGACAGGGACGGTACACCTTC. This encodes CASSIGQGRYTF. V is TRBV19 and J is TRBJ1-2; 7 nucleotides agree with TRBD1. Trimming cost V 1 base and J 11 bases; bases outside gene matches: 4. In germline, CDR1 is LNHDA, CDR2 SQIVND (reference sequence). The CDR3 length is 12 residues.